This T cell receptor beta chain originates from a study of T cell responses to AZD1222 COVID-19 vaccine. Trimming left V 2 bases short and J 8 bases short, with 12 bases between. The CDR3 loop spans 13 amino acids. Germline V CDR1 and CDR2: MNHEY, SVGAGI. Assay used: immunoSEQ multiplex PCR; TCRdb lists only in-frame clones, some missing. The sample has some 120,000 clones; 87% are singletons. The chain employs TRBV6-5 and TRBJ1-2; tentative D call: TRBD1 (6 bases). The receptor was derived from an adult in good health. Source: peripheral blood, taken on day 0 of AZD1222 vaccination. The CDR3 region has the DNA TGTGCCAGCAGTTACATCGGGGGGCAAGGCTACACCTTC. Its translation is CASSYIGGQGYTF.